This T cell receptor beta chain was obtained from a study of blood T cell repertoires in COVID-19. Study summary: Samples representing acute and convalescent COVID-19 were sourced from the United States, Italy and Spain.

This clone has a single count. Germline CDR1 reads LNHNV; CDR2 reads YYDKDF (reference sequence). The trim removed 4 bases at V and 0 bases at J, leaving 3 bases unmatched. CDR3 length equals 15 residues. Sequencing was performed with immunoSEQ multiplex PCR; in TCRdb, only in-frame clones are kept and a portion is missing. The sample includes 130,000 to 150,000 clones, about 84% of them seen just once. The receptor's source is a man aged 55 to 69 with active or convalescent COVID-19. Sequenced input: peripheral blood. The V and J genes are TRBV15 and TRBJ1-1; TRBD1 aligns across 9 bases. The CDR3 sequence: CATSNTGGLNTEAFF. The DNA for the CDR3 is TGTGCCACCAGCAATACAGGGGGCCTGAACACTGAAGCTTTCTTT.